These 17 T cell receptor beta chains were all obtained from the same sample, sequenced in a study of blood T cell repertoires in COVID-19. The assay was immunoSEQ multiplex PCR, and TCRdb's table has in-frame clones only and misses some. The sample shows 200,000 to 250,000 clones, nearly 90% of them seen only once. The sequencing sample was made of PBMCs or T cells enriched from blood (not recorded which). Receptor source: a man aged 30 to 39 who had recovered from COVID-19.

The chain combines TRBV4-1 with TRBJ1-2; TRBD1 matches at 8 bases. The CDR3 runs to 17 residues. Germline V gives CDR1 MGHRA, CDR2 YSYEKL. V was pared by 0 bases and J by 12 bases, with 18 bases of the junction left unmatched. DNA of the CDR3: TGCGCCAGCAGCCAAGAAGGGGCCAGGGGGCTCTCCCTAAGCCACACCTTC. Its protein is CASSQEGARGLSLSHTF.

The chain is built from TRBV5-1 and TRBJ2-7; TRBD1 might be the D (6 bases). Trimming pared 0 bases from V and 4 bases from J, leaving 14 bases between. The germline V gene has CDR1 SGHRS and CDR2 YFSETQ. CDR3 length: 15 residues. The CDR3 spells CASSLAAGVQYEQYF. The CDR3 nucleotides read TGCGCCAGCAGCTTGGCGGCAGGGGTGCAGTACGAGCAGTACTTC.

This sequence joins TRBV5-5 and TRBJ1-6; D unresolved. The CDR3 has 16 amino acids. Germline lookup yields CDR1 SGHKS and CDR2 YYEKEE (reference sequence). Between the trimmed V and J ends, which lost 3 bases and 5 bases, there was a span of 15 bases. CDR3 in amino acids: CASSSTTATHNSPLHF. In nucleotides, the CDR3 is TGTGCCAGCAGCTCCACTACCGCTACTCATAATTCACCCCTCCACTTT. Full variable domain (rest looked up from reference TRBV5-5 and TRBJ1-6): DAGVTQSPTHLIKTRGQQVTLRCSPISGHKSVSWYQQVLGQGPQFIFQYYEKEERGRGNFPDRFSARQFPNYSSELNVNALLLGDSALYLCASSSTTATHNSPLHFGNGTRLTVT.

Remarks on this clone: Other DNA variants within this sample encode the same CDR3. V and J are TRBV7-2 and TRBJ2-5; possibly TRBD2 for D (5 bases). V lost 3 bases to trimming and J lost 3 bases, with 8 bases between them. CDR3 length: 13 amino acids. Germline-derived CDR1 and CDR2 are SGHTA and FQGNSA. The CDR3 here is CASSFWGEETQYF. The CDR3 region has the DNA TGTGCCAGCAGCTTTTGGGGAGAAGAGACCCAGTACTTC.

The V call is TRBV13, the J call TRBJ2-2; D may be TRBD2 (6 bases). The V end was cut by 8 bases, the J end by 0 bases, with 16 bases between. Germline CDR1 reads PRHDT; CDR2 reads FYEKMQ (reference sequence). The CDR3 loop spans 16 amino acids. The chain's CDR3 is CASRRGAGTNTGELFF. CDR3 bases: TGTGCCAGCCGACGTGGAGCGGGTACGAACACCGGGGAGCTGTTTTTT.

The CDR3 nucleotides read TGTGCCAGCAGAGACAAGCAAGCTTTCTTT. Its translation is CASRDKQAFF. J is TRBJ1-1 and V is TRBV28, with no clear D. V dropped 6 bases and J dropped 9 bases, with 8 bases sitting between them. In germline, CDR1 is MDHEN, CDR2 SYDVKM. This CDR3 spans 10 amino acids.

This chain joins TRBV2 and TRBJ2-1, with 11 bases that match TRBD2. The ends lost 2 bases at V and 0 bases at J; junction bases unmatched: 12. This CDR3 comprises 20 residues. CDR1 and CDR2 from the germline V gene are SNHLY and FYNNEI. The DNA for the CDR3 is TGTGCCAGCAGTGAACGGCCCCCTAGCGGGAGGCCTAGCTCCTACAATGAGCAGTTCTTC. Amino acid sequence: CASSERPPSGRPSSYNEQFF.

The rearrangement uses TRBV21-1 and TRBJ2-3; the D call in the table, TRBD2, was not verified against the DNA. TRBV21-1 is a listed pseudogene. The CDR3 has 17 amino acids. CDR3 DNA sequence: TGTGCCAGCCCCCAACGAGGAGCGGGAGGGTGGAGGGATACGCAGTATTTT. Protein product: CASPQRGAGGWRDTQYF.

Only a few counts were recorded for this clone. The gene calls are TRBV5-5 and TRBJ2-5, with 9 bases matching TRBD2. The CDR3 has 14 amino acids. V shed 1 base, J shed 4 bases, and the junction held 2 bases outside the gene matches. Germline values: CDR1 SGHKS, CDR2 YYEKEE (reference sequence). The CDR3 DNA sequence: TGTGCCAGCAGCTTGCTAGCGGGGACAGAGACCCAGTACTTC. It specifies CASSLLAGTETQYF.

V and J are TRBV28 and TRBJ2-7, with 7 bases identical to TRBD1. CDR3 length equals 17 residues. CDR1 is MDHEN, CDR2 SYDVKM, per germline. With V trimmed by 5 bases and J by 0 bases, 13 bases remained unmatched. The CDR3 loop reads CASSPAGLGTASYEQYF. The DNA for the CDR3 is TGTGCCAGCAGTCCCGCTGGGCTCGGGACAGCCTCCTACGAGCAGTACTTC.

The gene calls are TRBV20-1 and TRBJ1-6; D might be TRBD1 (5 bases). In germline, CDR1 is DFQATT, CDR2 SNEGSKA (reference sequence). This CDR3 contains 13 residues. Trimming took 3 bases from V and 8 from J, leaving 11 bases between them. The CDR3 sequence is CSASMAGDSPLHF. CDR3 in DNA: TGCAGTGCTAGTATGGCGGGGGATTCACCCCTCCACTTT.

The V gene is TRBV19, the J gene TRBJ2-1; D is possibly TRBD2 (5 bases). The CDR3 is 13 residues long. Per the germline V gene, CDR1 is LNHDA and CDR2 is SQIVND (reference sequence). V gave up 6 bases and J gave up 2 bases, with 8 bases separating them. The CDR3 spells CASSPGTYNEQFF. CDR3 DNA: TGTGCCAGTAGCCCGGGAACCTACAATGAGCAGTTCTTC.

The rearrangement links TRBV7-9 to TRBJ1-6; 11 bases align to TRBD1. Trimming at V came to 6 bases and at J to 7 bases, leaving 8 bases not matched to a gene. CDR1 is SEHNR, CDR2 FQNEAQ, per germline (reference sequence). CDR3 length equals 16 residues. CDR3 residues: CASRPTGTGGNSPLHF. The CDR3 nucleotides read TGTGCCAGCAGACCAACCGGGACAGGGGGGAATTCACCCCTCCACTTT.

Only one count was recorded for this clone. The V and J genes are TRBV3-1 (or the pseudogene TRBV3-2) and TRBJ2-2; D unresolved. There are 12 residues in the CDR3. Germline V gives CDR1 LGHDT, CDR2 YNNKEL (reference sequence). Trimming left V 7 bases short and J 6 bases short, with 9 bases between. CDR3 DNA: TGTGCCAGCAACGATCGAGCCGGGGAGCTGTTTTTT. Translating gives CASNDRAGELFF.

The sample holds a few counts of this clone. J is TRBJ1-1 and V is TRBV5-1, with a possible D match to TRBD1 (6 bases). CDR1 is SGHRS, CDR2 YFSETQ, per germline. The CDR3 extends over 13 amino acids. V was shortened by 5 bases and J by 0 bases, with 8 bases between the two germline ends. CDR3 loop: CASRTGMNTEAFF. The CDR3 DNA reads as TGCGCCAGCAGGACAGGAATGAACACTGAAGCTTTCTTT.

The chain couples TRBV29-1 to TRBJ2-1, with 8 nucleotides matching TRBD2. This CDR3 comprises 12 residues. The germline V gene has CDR1 SQVTM and CDR2 ANQGSEA. Trimming removed 7 bases from V and 11 bases from J; junction bases left unmatched: 10. This CDR3 reads CSATGGKGQQFF. The CDR3 region has the DNA TGCAGCGCGACGGGGGGGAAGGGACAGCAGTTCTTC.

V gene TRBV3-1 (or the pseudogene TRBV3-2) combines with J gene TRBJ2-1, with D possibly matching TRBD2 (5 bases). V lost 0 bases and J lost 10, with 13 bases in between. Per the germline V gene, CDR1 is LGHDT and CDR2 is YNNKEL (reference sequence). CDR3 size: 14 residues. The CDR3 reads CASSQDLIRGEQFF. DNA of the CDR3: TGTGCCAGCAGCCAAGATCTAATACGGGGAGAGCAGTTCTTC.